The 9 T cell receptor beta chains reported below all come from one sample, sequenced in a study of T-cell reconstitution after alpha-beta-depleted transplantation in children. It was with unique molecular identifiers that the TCRbeta library was prepared. TCRdb ran MiXCR on the PCR reads and lists one entry per CDR3 protein. The sample carries 200,000 or so distinct CDR3 sequences, approximately 7% recorded once. This material consisted of PBMCs, taken before TCRalphabeta/CD19-depleted stem cell transplant. These receptors were taken from a boy younger than 10 with acute lymphoblastic leukemia, due to receive a stem cell transplant.

This clonotype has just a few counts. The J gene is TRBJ1-1, the V gene TRBV28; a weak D match, TRBD1 (6 bases). Between the trimmed V and J ends, which lost 6 bases and 1 base, there was a span of 18 bases. The CDR3 has 16 residues. Per the germline V gene, CDR1 is MDHEN and CDR2 is SYDVKM. The CDR3 DNA follows: TGTGCCAGCAGCTCGAACAGGGTATCGGGGAACACTGAAGCTTTCTTT. It specifies CASSSNRVSGNTEAFF. Filled out from reference TRBV28 and TRBJ1-1, the complete variable domain reads DVKVTQSSRYLVKRTGEKVFLECVQDMDHENMFWYRQDPGLGLRLIYFSYDVKMKEKGDIPEGYSVSREKKERFSLILESASTNQTSMYLCASSSNRVSGNTEAFFGQGTRLTVV.

The chain carries TRBV9 and TRBJ2-7, with 11 nucleotides matching TRBD2. The germline V gene has CDR1 SGDLS and CDR2 YYNGEE. CDR3 length: 17 residues. Germline trimming cut 3 bases from V and 4 bases from J; bases unmatched to any gene: 12. CDR3 in amino acids: CASSAGLAGLGGYEQYF. The CDR3 nucleotides read TGTGCCAGCAGCGCAGGACTAGCGGGTCTAGGCGGATACGAGCAGTACTTC.

This clonotype was recorded a few times. This rearrangement joins TRBV20-1 to TRBJ2-3, with TRBD2 matching over 12 bases. Germline CDR1 and CDR2: DFQATT and SNEGSKA (reference sequence). There are 20 residues in the CDR3. Unmatched junction bases numbered 18, after V lost 0 bases and J lost 5 bases. The CDR3 DNA sequence: TGCAGTGCTAGAGATCCTTTTCTAGCGGGGGGGCTGGGTTTGGGAGATACGCAGTATTTT. Its protein product is CSARDPFLAGGLGLGDTQYF.

There are many counts of this clonotype. The chain joins TRBV29-1 to TRBJ2-3; D call uncertain. Germline V gene lookup returns CDR1 SQVTM and CDR2 ANQGSEA. This CDR3 contains 11 residues. The germline V and J ends were trimmed by 4 bases and 5 bases, with 7 bases remaining between them. The CDR3 loop reads CSVGSGDTQYF. The CDR3 DNA follows: TGCAGCGTTGGGTCCGGAGATACGCAGTATTTT.

There are many counts of this clonotype. The gene calls are TRBV25-1 and TRBJ2-7, with D hard to call. The CDR3 length is 14 residues. The V gene's germline CDR1 is MGHDK and CDR2 SYGVNS. V was cut by 4 bases and J by 2 bases, with 12 bases left in between. In nucleotides, the CDR3 is TGTGCCAGCAGTGTGGACCGGCCCCCCTACGAGCAGTACTTC. This sequence encodes CASSVDRPPYEQYF.

This clonotype was observed many times. V usage is TRBV4-3 and J usage is TRBJ2-3, with D unresolved. Germline V CDR1 and CDR2: LGHNA, YSLEER. The CDR3 extends over 15 amino acids. V lost 6 bases to trimming and J lost 7 bases, with 20 bases between them. The chain's CDR3 is CASSLAPGAGNTQYF. CDR3 coding DNA: TGCGCCAGCAGTCTCGCTCCCGGTGCTGGAAATACGCAGTATTTT.

The sample holds many counts of this clonotype. The rearrangement uses TRBV4-3 and TRBJ2-3, with unresolved D. The CDR3 loop spans 13 amino acids. The V gene lost 5 bases and the J gene lost 6 bases, with 12 bases spanning the gap. Germline CDR1 reads LGHNA; CDR2 reads YSLEER. The CDR3 loop is CASSSNKGDTQYF. CDR3 DNA: TGCGCCAGCAGCTCTAATAAAGGGGATACGCAGTATTTT.

In this sample, this clonotype turned up many times. The chain combines TRBV29-1 with TRBJ1-5; a possible D gene is TRBD1 (5 bases). CDR1 is SQVTM and CDR2 is ANQGSEA in the germline V gene. This CDR3 is 13 amino acids long. V shed 4 bases and J shed 11 bases, with 18 bases lying between them. The CDR3 loop is CSVVTGTTGAQHF. The CDR3 DNA reads as TGCAGCGTTGTAACGGGGACTACCGGAGCCCAGCATTTT.

Details on this clonotype: With a much larger clone just one base away, this may be a read error. J is TRBJ2-1 and V is TRBV5-1; D might be TRBD1 (6 bases). The ends were cut back, 3 bases at V and 6 bases at J, with 13 bases in the middle. Germline CDR1 and CDR2: SGHRS and YFSETQ. There are 14 residues in the CDR3. The chain's CDR3 is CASSSTGPSNEQFF. CDR3 sequence (DNA): TGCGCCAGCAGCTCGACAGGCCCCAGCAATGAGCAGTTCTTC.